This TCR beta chain derives from a study of blood T cell repertoires in COVID-19 (dated by TCRdb to 2019 to 2021). A note on the overall study: The collaborator samples originated in the United States, Italy and Spain and spanned the acute and convalescent phases of COVID-19. The material from the prospective study consisted of cDNA or gDNA derived from T cells, B-cell-depleted T cells, or PBMCs. Where available, HLA class I and class II types were obtained from metadata supplied by the sample provider rather than from assay-based typing. A freely available public database, intended as a resource for researchers studying the immune response to SARS-CoV-2, is where the repertoires were released. Subjects who had been exposed to COVID-19, were actively infected with it, or had recovered from it provided the deeply sampled blood TCRbeta repertoires that made up the dataset. The sample metadata nearly always contained a de-identified subject ID, COVID-19 status, age in years and sex. Samples came from the ongoing ImmuneRACE study (first 160 participants) plus 1,254 subjects from 6 global collaborators.

The immunoSEQ Assay, a bias-controlled multiplex PCR, was used to amplify TCRbeta CDR3 regions from genomic DNA. The authors processed their data as follows. The number of nucleated cells in each sample was estimated by amplification of reference gene primers within the assay. To quantify the absolute abundance of each unique TCRbeta CDR3 rearrangement, sequence reads were collapsed and filtered. For each sample, productive Simpson clonality was calculated as the square root of Simpson's diversity index over productive rearrangements. In its TCRdb copy, this immuneACCESS table keeps in-frame sequences only and misses some clones. Where compared with another copy, unresolved V genes explain less than half of these, and the others have no known cause. V and J calls plus clone size are reproduced from that table; the DNA served to infer D and trimming. For this sample the table gives roughly 220,000 clones, of which around 84% were detected only once. Approximately 6% of the sample belongs to the ten largest clones.

General findings and caveats noted by the study authors: The quantity of clinical and demographic metadata differed by source and by participant and was supplied without curation.

Regarding this clone: Its antigen remains unidentified. Per-base qualities were not stored, and no clone one base away is much larger.

Each collaborating institution followed its own protocols to collect whole blood in K2EDTA tubes. For TCRbeta analysis, collaborators shipped samples in one of three forms: frozen whole blood, isolated PBMCs, or DNA extracted from either of those sample types. The junction shows trimming of 5 bases on V and 1 base on J, and the gene matches do not reach 13 bases of it. Inclusive of the bounding cysteine and phenylalanine, the CDR3 is 18 residues long. Only CDR3 DNA remains: 54 bases, in frame from the first base. CDR1 and CDR2 are read off the germline V gene (reference sequence) as SEHNR and FQNEAQ.

The sequence was obtained from an elderly man with acute or convalescent COVID-19. Sequenced sample: peripheral blood. This sequence uses TRBV7-9 and TRBJ2-3, with 9 bases aligning to TRBD2. The DNA is as follows: TGTGCCAGCAGCCCGACCGTATTAGCGGGAGTGGGCACAGATACGCAGTATTTT. It is translated as CASSPTVLAGVGTDTQYF.